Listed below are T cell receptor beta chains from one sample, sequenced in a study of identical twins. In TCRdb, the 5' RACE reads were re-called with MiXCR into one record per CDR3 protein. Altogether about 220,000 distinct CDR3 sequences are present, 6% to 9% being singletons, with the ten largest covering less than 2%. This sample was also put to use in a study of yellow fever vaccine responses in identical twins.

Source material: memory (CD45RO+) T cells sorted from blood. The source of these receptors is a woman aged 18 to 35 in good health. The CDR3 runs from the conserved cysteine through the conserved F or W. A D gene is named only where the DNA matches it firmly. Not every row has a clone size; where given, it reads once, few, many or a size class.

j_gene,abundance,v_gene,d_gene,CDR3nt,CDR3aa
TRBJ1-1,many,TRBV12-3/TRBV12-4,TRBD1,TGTGCCAGCAGTCGGGACAGTCTGAACACTGAAGCTTTCTTT,CASSRDSLNTEAFF
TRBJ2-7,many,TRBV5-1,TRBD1,TGCGCCAGCAGACCGCAGACAGGGGCCTACGAGCAGTACTTC,CASRPQTGAYEQYF
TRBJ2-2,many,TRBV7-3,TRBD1,TGTGCCAGCAGCCCATGGACAGGAAGGGCGGGCACCGGGGAGCTGTTTTTT,CASSPWTGRAGTGELFF
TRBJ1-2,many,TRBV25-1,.,TGTGCCAGCAGTGTAAACTATGGCTACACCTTC,CASSVNYGYTF
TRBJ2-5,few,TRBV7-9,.,TGTGCCAGCAGCTTAGGTATAGGGAAAGGCCAAGAGACCCAGTACTTC,CASSLGIGKGQETQYF
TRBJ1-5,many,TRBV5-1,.,TGCGCCAGCAGCCCCGACAGCTTCAATCAGCCCCAGCATTTT,CASSPDSFNQPQHF
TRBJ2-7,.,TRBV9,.,TGTGCCAGCAGCGTAGTGTCGGGCTACGAGCAGTACTTC,CASSVVSGYEQYF
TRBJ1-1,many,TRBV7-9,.,TGTGCCAGCAGGTCTAAGGTACCGGCAGCCGAGAACACTGAAGCTTTCTTT,CASRSKVPAAENTEAFF
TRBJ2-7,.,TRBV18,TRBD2,TGTGCCAGCTCACCAAAGACTAGCGGGGGGACATGGGAGCAGTACTTC,CASSPKTSGGTWEQYF
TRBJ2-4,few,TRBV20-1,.,TGCAGTGCCTCTGGATTTTGGGGCAAAAACATTCAGTACTTC,CSASGFWGKNIQYF